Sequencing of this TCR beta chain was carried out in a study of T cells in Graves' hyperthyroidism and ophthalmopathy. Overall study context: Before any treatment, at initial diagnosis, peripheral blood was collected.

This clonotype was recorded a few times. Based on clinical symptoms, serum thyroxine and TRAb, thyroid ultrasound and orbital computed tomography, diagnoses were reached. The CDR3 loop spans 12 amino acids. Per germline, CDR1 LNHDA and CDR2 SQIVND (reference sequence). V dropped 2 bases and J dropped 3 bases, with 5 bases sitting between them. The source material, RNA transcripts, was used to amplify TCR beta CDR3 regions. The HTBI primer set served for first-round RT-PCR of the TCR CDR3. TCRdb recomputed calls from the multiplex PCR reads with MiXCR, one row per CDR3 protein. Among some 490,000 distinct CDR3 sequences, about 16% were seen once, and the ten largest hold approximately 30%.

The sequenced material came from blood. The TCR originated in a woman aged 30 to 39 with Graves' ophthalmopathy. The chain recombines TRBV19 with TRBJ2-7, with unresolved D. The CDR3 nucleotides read TGTGCCAGTAGTATAATGGGCTACGAGCAGTACTTC. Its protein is CASSIMGYEQYF.